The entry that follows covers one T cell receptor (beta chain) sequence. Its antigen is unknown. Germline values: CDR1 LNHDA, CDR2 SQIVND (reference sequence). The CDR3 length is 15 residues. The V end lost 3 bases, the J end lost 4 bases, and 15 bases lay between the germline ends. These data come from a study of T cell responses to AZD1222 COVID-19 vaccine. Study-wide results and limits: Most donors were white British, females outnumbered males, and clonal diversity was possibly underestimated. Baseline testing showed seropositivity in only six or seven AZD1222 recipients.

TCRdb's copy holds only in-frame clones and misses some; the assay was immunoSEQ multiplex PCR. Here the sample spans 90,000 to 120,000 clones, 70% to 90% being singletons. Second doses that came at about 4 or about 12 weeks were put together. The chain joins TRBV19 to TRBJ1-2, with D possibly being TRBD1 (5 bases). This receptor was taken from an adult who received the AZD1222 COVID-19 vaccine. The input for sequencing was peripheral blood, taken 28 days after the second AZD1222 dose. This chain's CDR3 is CASSIGAQAPYGYTF. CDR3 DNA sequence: TGTGCCAGTAGTATCGGGGCCCAGGCTCCCTATGGCTACACCTTC.